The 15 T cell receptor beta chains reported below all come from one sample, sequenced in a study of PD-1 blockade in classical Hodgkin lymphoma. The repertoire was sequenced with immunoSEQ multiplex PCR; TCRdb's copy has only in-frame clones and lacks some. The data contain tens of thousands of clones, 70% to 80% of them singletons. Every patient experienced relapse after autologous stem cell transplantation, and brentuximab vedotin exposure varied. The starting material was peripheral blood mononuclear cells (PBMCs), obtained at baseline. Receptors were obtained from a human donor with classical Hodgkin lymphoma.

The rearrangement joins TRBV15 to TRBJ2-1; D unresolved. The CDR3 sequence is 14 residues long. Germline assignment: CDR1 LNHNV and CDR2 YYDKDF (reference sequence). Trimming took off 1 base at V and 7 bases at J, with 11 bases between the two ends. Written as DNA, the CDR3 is TGTGCCACCAGCAGAGCCAGACTCCTAAATGAGCAGTTCTTC. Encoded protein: CATSRARLLNEQFF.

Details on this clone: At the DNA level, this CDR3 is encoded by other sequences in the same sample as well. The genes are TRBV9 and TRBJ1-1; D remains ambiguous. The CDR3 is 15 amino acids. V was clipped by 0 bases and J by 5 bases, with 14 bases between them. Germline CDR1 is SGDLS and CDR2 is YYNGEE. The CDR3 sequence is CASSVGAGGRTEAFF. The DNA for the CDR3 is TGTGCCAGCAGCGTAGGGGCAGGCGGGCGGACTGAAGCTTTCTTT. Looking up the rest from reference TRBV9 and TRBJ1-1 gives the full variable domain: DSGVTQTPKHLITATGQRVTLRCSPRSGDLSVYWYQQSLDQGLQFLIQYYNGEERAKGNILERFSAQQFPDLHSELNLSSLELGDSALYFCASSVGAGGRTEAFFGQGTRLTVV.

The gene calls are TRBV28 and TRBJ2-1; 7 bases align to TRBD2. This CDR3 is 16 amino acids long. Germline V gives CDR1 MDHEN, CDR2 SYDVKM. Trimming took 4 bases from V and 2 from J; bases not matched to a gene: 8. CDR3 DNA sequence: TGTGCCAGCAGTTGGGTAGCGGGCCGTACCTACAATGAGCAGTTCTTC. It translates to CASSWVAGRTYNEQFF.

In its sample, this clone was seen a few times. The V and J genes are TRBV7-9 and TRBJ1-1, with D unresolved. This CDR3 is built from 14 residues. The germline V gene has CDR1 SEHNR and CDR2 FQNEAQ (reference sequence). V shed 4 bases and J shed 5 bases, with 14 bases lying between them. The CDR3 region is CASSSLALGTEAFF. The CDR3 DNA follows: TGTGCCAGCAGCTCGTTGGCCCTGGGGACTGAAGCTTTCTTT.

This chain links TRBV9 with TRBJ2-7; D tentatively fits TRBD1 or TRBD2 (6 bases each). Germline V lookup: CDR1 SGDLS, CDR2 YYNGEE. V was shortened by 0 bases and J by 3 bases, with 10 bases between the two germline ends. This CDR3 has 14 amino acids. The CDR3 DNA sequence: TGTGCCAGCAGCGTAGGGGGGGCGGGCTACGAGCAGTACTTC. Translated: CASSVGGAGYEQYF.

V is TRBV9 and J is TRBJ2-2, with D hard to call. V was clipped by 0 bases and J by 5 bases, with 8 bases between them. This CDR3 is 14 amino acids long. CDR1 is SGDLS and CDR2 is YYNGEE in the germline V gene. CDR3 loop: CASSVAFGTGELFF. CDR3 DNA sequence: TGTGCCAGCAGCGTAGCGTTTGGGACCGGGGAGCTGTTTTTT.

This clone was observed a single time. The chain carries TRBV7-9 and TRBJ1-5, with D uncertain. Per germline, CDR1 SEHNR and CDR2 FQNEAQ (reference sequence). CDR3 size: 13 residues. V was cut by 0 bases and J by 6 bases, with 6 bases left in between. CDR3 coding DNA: TGTGCCAGCAGCTTAGCTAGTCTTCAGCCCCAGCATTTT. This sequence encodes CASSLASLQPQHF.

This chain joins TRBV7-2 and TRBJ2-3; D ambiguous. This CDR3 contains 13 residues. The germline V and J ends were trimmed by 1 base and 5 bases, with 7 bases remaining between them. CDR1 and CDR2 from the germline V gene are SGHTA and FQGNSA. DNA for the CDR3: TGTGCCAGCAGCTTAGAATGGCTAGATACGCAGTATTTT. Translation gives CASSLEWLDTQYF.

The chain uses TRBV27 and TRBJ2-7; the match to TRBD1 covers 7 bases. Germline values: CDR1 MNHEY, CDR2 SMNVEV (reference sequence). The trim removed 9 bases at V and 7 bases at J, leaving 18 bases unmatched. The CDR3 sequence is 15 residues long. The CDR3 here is CASRPQEYRGGEQYF. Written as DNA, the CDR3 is TGTGCCAGTCGACCCCAAGAATACAGGGGTGGGGAGCAGTACTTC.

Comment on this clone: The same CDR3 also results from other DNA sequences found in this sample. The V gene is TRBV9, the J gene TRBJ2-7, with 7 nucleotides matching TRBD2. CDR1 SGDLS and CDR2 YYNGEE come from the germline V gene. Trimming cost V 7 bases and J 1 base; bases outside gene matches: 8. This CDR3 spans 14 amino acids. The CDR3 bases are TGTGCCAGCTCTGGGAGGGACTCGTCCTACGAGCAGTACTTC. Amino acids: CASSGRDSSYEQYF.

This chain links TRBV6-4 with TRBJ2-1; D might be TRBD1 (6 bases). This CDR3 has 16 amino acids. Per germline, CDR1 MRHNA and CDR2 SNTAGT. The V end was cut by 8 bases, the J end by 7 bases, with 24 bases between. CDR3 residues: CASAAIRDTRRNEQFF. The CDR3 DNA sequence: TGTGCCAGCGCCGCCATCCGGGACACCCGGCGGAATGAGCAGTTCTTC.

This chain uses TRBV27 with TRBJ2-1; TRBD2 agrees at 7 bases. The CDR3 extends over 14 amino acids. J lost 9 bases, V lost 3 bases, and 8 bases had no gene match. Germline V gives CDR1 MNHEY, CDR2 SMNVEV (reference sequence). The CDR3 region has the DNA TGTGCCAGCAGTTTGGTGGCGGGAGCTCGTGAGCAGTTCTTC. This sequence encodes CASSLVAGAREQFF.

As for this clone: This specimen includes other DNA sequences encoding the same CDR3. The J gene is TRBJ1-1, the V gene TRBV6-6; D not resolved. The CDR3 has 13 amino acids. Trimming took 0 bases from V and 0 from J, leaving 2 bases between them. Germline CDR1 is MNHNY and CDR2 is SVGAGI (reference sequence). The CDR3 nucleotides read TGTGCCAGCAGTTACTCATTGAACACTGAAGCTTTCTTT. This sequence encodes CASSYSLNTEAFF.

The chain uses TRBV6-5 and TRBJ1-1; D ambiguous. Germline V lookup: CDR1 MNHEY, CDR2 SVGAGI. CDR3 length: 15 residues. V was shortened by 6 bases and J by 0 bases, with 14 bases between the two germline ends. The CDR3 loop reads CASSKAPEMNTEAFF. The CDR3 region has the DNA TGTGCCAGCAGCAAAGCCCCGGAGATGAACACTGAAGCTTTCTTT.

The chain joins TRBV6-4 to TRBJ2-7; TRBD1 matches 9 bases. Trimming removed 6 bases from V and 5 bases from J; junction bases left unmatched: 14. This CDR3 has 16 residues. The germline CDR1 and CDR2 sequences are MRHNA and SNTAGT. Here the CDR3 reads CASSLQYRGLCNEQYF. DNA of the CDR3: TGTGCCAGCAGCCTACAATACAGGGGGCTATGTAACGAGCAGTACTTC.